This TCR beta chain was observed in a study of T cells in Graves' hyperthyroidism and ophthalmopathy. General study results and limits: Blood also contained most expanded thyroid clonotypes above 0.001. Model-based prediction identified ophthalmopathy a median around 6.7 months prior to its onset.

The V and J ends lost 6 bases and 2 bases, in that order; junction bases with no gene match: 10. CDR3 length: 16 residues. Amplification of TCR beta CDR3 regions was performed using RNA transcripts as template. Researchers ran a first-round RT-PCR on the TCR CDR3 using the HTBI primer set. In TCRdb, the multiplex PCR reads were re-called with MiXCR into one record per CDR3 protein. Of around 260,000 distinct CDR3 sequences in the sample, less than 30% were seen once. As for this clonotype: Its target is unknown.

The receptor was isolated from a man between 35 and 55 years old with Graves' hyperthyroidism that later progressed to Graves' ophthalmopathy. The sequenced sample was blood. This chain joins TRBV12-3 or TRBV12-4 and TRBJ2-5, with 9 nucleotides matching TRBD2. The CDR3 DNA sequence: TGTGCCAGCAGCCCAGACAGGCTAGCGGGACAAGAGACCCAGTACTTC. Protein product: CASSPDRLAGQETQYF.